A selection of T cell receptor beta chains follows, all from one sample in a study of response to subunit inactivated influenza vaccine. MiXCR, run by TCRdb on the RT-PCR reads, gives a single entry per CDR3 protein. This table holds 560,000 or so distinct CDR3 sequences, 7.6% found once. Here the sequenced sample was PBMCs from blood, taken 23 months after vaccination. The receptors stem from a man between 50 and 75 years old who received an inactivated influenza vaccine. Both conserved end residues are part of each CDR3. The order of the fields is clone size, V gene, D gene, J gene, CDR3 DNA, CDR3 protein. The D gene is left open where the match is weak. Size is stated for part of the rows, as once, few or many counts, or as a class when the clone is expanded.

>-|TRBV5-1|TRBD1|TRBJ1-2
TGCGCCAGCAGCTCCGAGGGGACAGGGGTTGGCTACACCTTC
CASSSEGTGVGYTF
>-|TRBV9|TRBD1|TRBJ1-1
TGTGCCAGCAGCCCTAACAGGGGCGGGACTGAAGCTTTCTTT
CASSPNRGGTEAFF
>few|TRBV12-3/TRBV12-4|TRBD2|TRBJ2-2
TGTGCCAGCAGACTAGCGGGAGGCGGGGAGCTGTTTTTT
CASRLAGGGELFF
>few|TRBV5-1|-|TRBJ1-3
TGCGCCAGCAGCTTGGGACCGAAACAATCAAACACCATATATTTT
CASSLGPKQSNTIYF
>few|TRBV4-1|TRBD1|TRBJ1-3
TGCGCCAGCAGCCAGGAGTTTACGACAGGGGTGGGAAACACCATATATTTT
CASSQEFTTGVGNTIYF
>many|TRBV29-1|TRBD1|TRBJ2-2
TGCAGCGTTGAGGACAGGGAATGGGCCGGGGAGCTGTTTTTT
CSVEDREWAGELFF
>few|TRBV28|TRBD1|TRBJ1-1
TGTGCCAGCAGTCCACCGGGACAGCCTGAAGCTTTCTTT
CASSPPGQPEAFF
>many|TRBV3-1|-|TRBJ2-5
TGTGCCAGCAGCCAAGCTGGGCCCGGGGTGGAGACCCAGTACTTC
CASSQAGPGVETQYF
>many|TRBV12-3/TRBV12-4|-|TRBJ1-1
TGTGCCAGCAGTAGACGTGGAGGTAACACTGAAGCTTTCTTT
CASSRRGGNTEAFF
>few|TRBV28|-|TRBJ2-5
TGTGGCTCTGTAAGGTGGGGAGAGACCCAGTACTTC
CGSVRWGETQYF
>many|TRBV5-1|TRBD2|TRBJ2-1
TGCGCCAGCACTTCGGCGGGAGTCGGTGAGCAGTTCTTC
CASTSAGVGEQFF
>-|TRBV29-1|-|TRBJ2-3
TGCAGCGTTGAGACCGGGAGCACAGATACGCAGTATTTT
CSVETGSTDTQYF
>few|TRBV10-3|-|TRBJ2-3
TGTGCCATCAGTGAGCTGGGACTGACAGATACGCAGTATTTT
CAISELGLTDTQYF
>few|TRBV7-6|-|TRBJ2-5
TGTGCCAGCAGCTACCCCTATCAGAAATCAGAGACCCAGTACTTC
CASSYPYQKSETQYF
>-|TRBV5-1|-|TRBJ1-3
TGCGCCAGCAGCTTGGTTGGCCCGAAGGCTGGAAACACCATATATTTT
CASSLVGPKAGNTIYF
>-|TRBV11-2|TRBD1|TRBJ2-7
TGTGCCAGCAGCACTGTCCGGGACAGGGGCCACGAGCAGTACTTC
CASSTVRDRGHEQYF
>few|TRBV12-5|TRBD2|TRBJ2-1
TGTGCTAGTGGTTTCACGGCCTGGGGGCGGGAGGGAACCTACAATGAGCAGTTCTTC
CASGFTAWGREGTYNEQFF
>-|TRBV6-1|-|TRBJ1-5
TGTGCCAGCAGAGGGGACAACTATCAGCCCCAGCATTTT
CASRGDNYQPQHF
>few|TRBV12-3/TRBV12-4|-|TRBJ1-2
TGTGCCAGCAGCGATCGGGGGGGCGAAGACTATGGCTACACCTTC
CASSDRGGEDYGYTF
>-|TRBV25-1|-|TRBJ2-6
TGTGCCAGCGGCCTTGGCGGGACTCGGGCCAACGTCCTGACTTTC
CASGLGGTRANVLTF
>many|TRBV24-1|-|TRBJ2-5
TGTGCCACCAGTGTGGGTGAGACCCAGTACTTC
CATSVGETQYF
>few|TRBV5-1|TRBD1|TRBJ2-5
TGCGCCAGCAGCGTGGACAGGGGGGCTGAGACCCAGTACTTC
CASSVDRGAETQYF
>many|TRBV28|-|TRBJ2-1
TGTGCCAGCAGTTTGAGTAGCATCCATGAGCAGTTCTTC
CASSLSSIHEQFF
>few|TRBV6-1|TRBD1|TRBJ2-1
TGTGCCAGCAGAACCGGGACAGGGGGTCAGGAGCAGTTCTTC
CASRTGTGGQEQFF
>-|TRBV7-6|TRBD1|TRBJ1-2
TGTGCCAGCAGCTCGCACCCTGGACAGGGGGCGCGAGTGGGGTATGGCTACACCTTC
CASSSHPGQGARVGYGYTF
>few|TRBV7-2|TRBD2|TRBJ2-4
TGTGCCAGCAGCTTAGCCCTAGCGGGAGACATTCAGTACTTC
CASSLALAGDIQYF
>few|TRBV6-5|TRBD2|TRBJ2-3
TGTGCCAGCAGTTACGCCCGACTAGCAGCTAGCACAGATACGCAGTATTTT
CASSYARLAASTDTQYF
>few|TRBV28|-|TRBJ2-7
TGTGCCAGCAGAGCGACCGGGACAACTAGTTTC
CASRATGTTSF
>-|TRBV14|TRBD1|TRBJ2-7
TGTGCCAGCAGCCAAGATATAGGACAGGGGGCTAAGAGGTTGTACTTC
CASSQDIGQGAKRLYF
>few|TRBV11-2|-|TRBJ2-1
TGTGCCAGCAGCTTAGATGTACTTAGTGTCAATGAGCAGTTCTTC
CASSLDVLSVNEQFF
>few|TRBV23-1|-|TRBJ1-2
TGCGCCAGCAGTCAACCCCCAGGCTTAAGTGGCTACACCTTC
CASSQPPGLSGYTF
>-|TRBV4-1|TRBD1|TRBJ1-4
TGCGCCAGCAGCCAAGATCGGTCCGGGACAGGGAATGAAAAACTGTTTTTT
CASSQDRSGTGNEKLFF
>many|TRBV5-1|-|TRBJ2-1
TGCGCCAGCAGTGTGGAGAATTACTACAATGAGCAGTTCTTC
CASSVENYYNEQFF
>few|TRBV19|-|TRBJ2-7
TGTGCCAGTAGTATAAGGGAGAACGAGCAGTACTTC
CASSIRENEQYF
>-|TRBV5-1|-|TRBJ1-5
TGCGCCAGCAGTTCGGGGGCAGATCAGCCCCAGCATTTT
CASSSGADQPQHF
>-|TRBV6-1|-|TRBJ2-7
TGTGCCAGCAGTGAACAGGGGCCCCTCCACGAGCAGTACTTC
CASSEQGPLHEQYF
>many|TRBV27|-|TRBJ2-7
TGTGCCAGCAGTTTAGGGCCAGACTACTACGAGCAGTACTTC
CASSLGPDYYEQYF
>-|TRBV12-3/TRBV12-4|-|TRBJ2-7
TGTGCCAGCAGTACATACAGTGGCTCCTACGAGCAGTACTTC
CASSTYSGSYEQYF
>many|TRBV3-1|-|TRBJ2-2
TGTGCCAGCAGCCAAGGGGCCACGTCGGGGGAGCTGTTTTTT
CASSQGATSGELFF
>-|TRBV20-1|-|TRBJ2-3
TGCAGTGCTAATCGTCCGGGGGAGGCGCAGTATTTT
CSANRPGEAQYF
>-|TRBV29-1|TRBD2|TRBJ2-1
TGCAGCGTTAACCACCTTACCGGGACTAGCGGGGGTTACAATGAGCAGTTCTTC
CSVNHLTGTSGGYNEQFF
>-|TRBV6-5|-|TRBJ1-1
TGTGCCAGCAGTTATGGTCAGAAAACCAGGGCCACTGAAGCTTTCTTT
CASSYGQKTRATEAFF
>few|TRBV7-2|-|TRBJ2-7
TGTGCCAGCAGCTTAGCGGGCATCACCTACGAGCAGTACTTC
CASSLAGITYEQYF
>few|TRBV5-1|-|TRBJ2-5
TGCGCCAGCAGCTTGGATAGGGGGATCGAAGAGACCCAGTACTTC
CASSLDRGIEETQYF
>many|TRBV6-5|-|TRBJ2-1
TGTGCCAGCAGTTACCTAAGGGCTCTGGAGGATGAGCAGTTCTTC
CASSYLRALEDEQFF
>many|TRBV7-2|-|TRBJ2-5
TGTGCCAGCAGCGAATTCAGGACCTCATGGGAGACCCAGTACTTC
CASSEFRTSWETQYF
>-|TRBV27|TRBD1|TRBJ2-7
TGTGCCAGCACTCATCCGGGACAGCCTTACGAGCAGTACTTC
CASTHPGQPYEQYF
>-|TRBV6-5|TRBD1|TRBJ1-5
TGTGCCAGCAGTTACTCGTCCAGGGGGGACCAGCCCCAGCATTTT
CASSYSSRGDQPQHF
>many|TRBV12-3/TRBV12-4|-|TRBJ2-2
TGTGCCAGCAGCCCACTAGAAAACACCGGGGAGCTGTTTTTT
CASSPLENTGELFF
>-|TRBV20-1|-|TRBJ2-3
TGCAGTGTGGGGGTATCCGATACGCAGTATTTT
CSVGVSDTQYF